These 29 T cell receptor beta chains originate from one sample sequenced in a study of technical replicates of blood from a handful of donors. Assay used: immunoSEQ multiplex PCR; TCRdb lists only in-frame clones, some missing. The profile shows about 80,000 clones, roughly nine tenths of them singletons. Sequencing was performed on T cells isolated from PBMCs. The receptors shown here come from a human donor in good health.

This clone appeared a single time. This rearrangement joins TRBV2 to TRBJ2-3, with TRBD1 matching 8 bases. Germline CDR1 is SNHLY and CDR2 is FYNNEI. V lost 9 bases to trimming and J lost 1 base; unmatched junction nucleotides: 6. The CDR3 runs 14 residues. CDR3 nucleotide sequence: TGTGCCAGGAAGACAGGGGCCCGCACAGATACGCAGTATTTT. Protein sequence: CARKTGARTDTQYF.

Here the CDR3 reads CASSQEPGGFYNEQFF. The CDR3 region has the DNA TGTGCCAGCAGCCAAGAACCGGGGGGGTTTTACAATGAGCAGTTCTTC. V and J are TRBV4-2 and TRBJ2-1; 8 bases map to TRBD2. V lost 0 bases and J lost 4; bases outside the gene matches: 5. The CDR3 has 16 residues. Germline CDR1 reads LGHNA; CDR2 reads YNFKEQ.

The V gene is TRBV19, the J gene TRBJ2-6; D uncertain. The length of the CDR3 is 13 residues. Per the germline V gene, CDR1 is LNHDA and CDR2 is SQIVND (reference sequence). V was cut by 8 bases and J by 1 base, with 6 bases left in between. This CDR3 reads CASSQSGANVLTF. The CDR3 bases are TGTGCCAGTTCCCAGTCTGGGGCCAACGTCCTGACTTTC.

The CDR3 nucleotides read TGTGCCAGCGGACTAGTCCACGAGCAGTACTTC. It specifies CASGLVHEQYF. The rearrangement joins TRBV9 to TRBJ2-7; TRBD2 matches 7 bases. The CDR3 sequence is 11 residues long. V was clipped by 7 bases and J by 5 bases; unmatched bases: 3. CDR1 and CDR2 (germline): SGDLS, YYNGEE.

This chain connects TRBV6-1 to TRBJ1-5; 8 nucleotides align to TRBD1. CDR1 is MNHNS and CDR2 is SASEGT in the germline V gene. The CDR3 consists of 14 residues. V was clipped by 8 bases and J by 0 bases; unmatched bases: 3. In DNA form, the CDR3 reads TGTGCCAGCCAGGGGGCGAATAGCAATCAGCCCCAGCATTTT. Translation gives CASQGANSNQPQHF.

This chain uses TRBV5-4 with TRBJ2-7, with D hard to call. V was pared by 0 bases and J by 3 bases, with 7 bases between. The CDR3 consists of 13 residues. Germline CDR1 is SGHNT and CDR2 is YYREEE (reference sequence). The CDR3 bases are TGTGCCAGCAGCTTGGGGCAGAACTACGAGCAGTACTTC. Protein: CASSLGQNYEQYF.

This chain uses TRBV29-1 with TRBJ2-7, with 7 bases aligning to TRBD2. The CDR3 extends over 12 amino acids. Germline-derived CDR1 and CDR2 are SQVTM and ANQGSEA. With 6 bases clipped from V and 10 bases from J, the junction kept 12 bases outside the gene matches. CDR3 coding DNA: TGCAGCGTGCGGACGGCGGGAGCCCCCCAGTACTTC. Its protein product is CSVRTAGAPQYF.

This sequence joins TRBV19 and TRBJ2-7, with TRBD2 identical over 9 bases. The trim removed 3 bases at V and 3 bases at J, leaving 6 bases unmatched. CDR3 length: 15 residues. The germline CDR1 and CDR2 sequences are LNHDA and SQIVND (reference sequence). The CDR3 nucleotides are TGTGCCAGTAGTATTAGCGGGAGTTCGGGCTACGAGCAGTACTTC. Encoded protein: CASSISGSSGYEQYF.

This chain connects TRBV27 to TRBJ1-5, with 8 bases fitting TRBD1. The ends lost 3 bases at V and 2 bases at J; junction bases unmatched: 3. Germline V gene sequence: CDR1 MNHEY, CDR2 SMNVEV (reference sequence). This CDR3 has 15 amino acids. The CDR3 DNA sequence: TGTGCCAGCAGTTTGGACAGGGATCGCAATCAGCCCCAGCATTTT. As protein: CASSLDRDRNQPQHF.

The chain has TRBV4-3 and TRBJ2-7, with 7 positions matching TRBD1. Per germline, CDR1 LGHNA and CDR2 YSLEER. The length of the CDR3 is 14 residues. Losses at the gene ends were 1 base for V and 3 bases for J; bases not matched to a gene: 3. DNA of the CDR3: TGCGCCAGCAGCCAAGCGACAGGGTACTACGAGCAGTACTTC. Protein: CASSQATGYYEQYF.

This sequence joins TRBV28 and TRBJ2-7; the D is unclear. The germline CDR1 and CDR2 sequences are MDHEN and SYDVKM. This CDR3 is 13 amino acids long. The V end lost 10 bases, the J end lost 0 bases, and 13 bases lay between the germline ends. CDR3 sequence: CATRDFSSYEQYF. DNA of the CDR3: TGTGCCACCAGAGACTTTAGCTCCTACGAGCAGTACTTC. The full variable domain, completed using reference TRBV28 and TRBJ2-7, is DVKVTQSSRYLVKRTGEKVFLECVQDMDHENMFWYRQDPGLGLRLIYFSYDVKMKEKGDIPEGYSVSREKKERFSLILESASTNQTSMYLCATRDFSSYEQYFGPGTRLTVT.

The sample holds a few counts of this clone. The rearrangement links TRBV6-4 to TRBJ1-1, with 7 bases that match TRBD1. There are 16 residues in the CDR3. The ends lost 2 bases at V and 5 bases at J; junction bases unmatched: 11. CDR1 and CDR2 (germline): MRHNA, SNTAGT. CDR3 nucleotide sequence: TGTGCCAGCAGTGACACGTACACAGGGGTGTGGACTGAAGCTTTCTTT. It codes for CASSDTYTGVWTEAFF.

This clone occurred once. The chain has TRBV7-2 and TRBJ1-2, with D unclear. This CDR3 has 12 residues. Trimming left V 7 bases short and J 2 bases short, with 8 bases between. CDR1 is SGHTA and CDR2 is FQGNSA in the germline V gene. The CDR3 DNA sequence: TGTGCCAGCACCCCTATGAACTATGGCTACACCTTC. Its protein is CASTPMNYGYTF.

The chain has TRBV14 and TRBJ1-5; no clear D gene. V was pared by 1 base and J by 6 bases, with 13 bases between. Germline loops: CDR1 SGHDN, CDR2 FVKESK. The CDR3 sequence is 15 residues long. CDR3: CASSQGGSSGQPQHF. In DNA form, the CDR3 reads TGTGCCAGCAGCCAAGGAGGGAGTTCGGGTCAGCCCCAGCATTTT.

The V gene is TRBV19, the J gene TRBJ2-1, with D possibly matching TRBD1 (5 bases). The V gene lost 3 bases and the J gene lost 6 bases, with 9 bases spanning the gap. The germline V gene encodes CDR1 LNHDA and CDR2 SQIVND (reference sequence). CDR3 length equals 13 residues. In DNA form, the CDR3 reads TGTGCCAGTAGTATGGACACCCTCAATGAGCAGTTCTTC. This gives the protein CASSMDTLNEQFF.

The genes are TRBV6-5 and TRBJ1-1; 8 bases match TRBD1. There are 14 residues in the CDR3. Trimming took 4 bases from V and 4 from J; bases not matched to a gene: 5. Per germline, CDR1 MNHEY and CDR2 SVGAGI. The CDR3 sequence: CASSSPGGITEAFF. Written as DNA, the CDR3 is TGTGCCAGCAGTTCCCCAGGGGGCATCACTGAAGCTTTCTTT.

V usage is TRBV7-9 and J usage is TRBJ1-1; D might be TRBD1 (6 bases). Germline V gene sequence: CDR1 SEHNR, CDR2 FQNEAQ (reference sequence). The CDR3 spans 17 residues. Trimming left V 1 base short and J 4 bases short, with 19 bases between. For the CDR3, the DNA is TGTGCCAGCAGCTTAGGGGGGACCGGGACAAAGGGCACTGAAGCTTTCTTT. Protein product: CASSLGGTGTKGTEAFF.

A single count supports this clone. V usage is TRBV2 and J usage is TRBJ1-1; a possible D gene is TRBD1 (6 bases). V shed 5 bases and J shed 4 bases, with 14 bases lying between them. The CDR3 loop spans 14 amino acids. The germline V gene has CDR1 SNHLY and CDR2 FYNNEI. The chain's CDR3 is CASSSIQGSTEAFF. CDR3 in DNA: TGTGCCAGCAGTTCTATACAGGGATCCACTGAAGCTTTCTTT.

CDR3 bases: TGTGCCAGCAGCTGGGGACAGGTGACCTACGAGCAGTACTTC. It is translated as CASSWGQVTYEQYF. This rearrangement joins TRBV7-2 to TRBJ2-7; 8 bases agree with TRBD1. With V trimmed by 4 bases and J by 2 bases, 4 bases remained unmatched. This CDR3 spans 14 amino acids. From germline, CDR1 is SGHTA and CDR2 FQGNSA.

CDR3 residues: CASSVGLAGGSAGELFF. The CDR3, as DNA: TGTGCCAGCAGCGTAGGACTAGCGGGAGGATCGGCCGGGGAGCTGTTTTTT. The chain carries TRBV7-9 and TRBJ2-2, with TRBD2 matching over 14 bases. V lost 5 bases and J lost 6; bases outside the gene matches: 8. The V gene's germline CDR1 is SEHNR and CDR2 FQNEAQ (reference sequence). The CDR3 runs to 17 residues. Based on the CDR3 plus reference TRBV7-9 and TRBJ2-2, the full variable domain is DTGVSQNPRHKITKRGQNVTFRCDPISEHNRLYWYRQTLGQGPEFLTYFQNEAQLEKSRLLSDRFSAERPKGSFSTLEIQRTEQGDSAMYLCASSVGLAGGSAGELFFGEGSRLTVL.

This clone appeared a single time. The chain is built from TRBV9 and TRBJ2-3, with D perhaps matching TRBD2 (5 bases). V lost 0 bases and J 2 bases, leaving 7 bases between the germline ends. The CDR3 has 14 residues. CDR1 is SGDLS, CDR2 YYNGEE, per germline. The CDR3 DNA sequence: TGTGCCAGCAGCGTAGCCGGGGACACAGATACGCAGTATTTT. The encoded protein is CASSVAGDTDTQYF. Full variable domain (missing parts from reference TRBV9 and TRBJ2-3): DSGVTQTPKHLITATGQRVTLRCSPRSGDLSVYWYQQSLDQGLQFLIQYYNGEERAKGNILERFSAQQFPDLHSELNLSSLELGDSALYFCASSVAGDTDTQYFGPGTRLTVL.

This clone has a single count. The V and J genes are TRBV7-3 and TRBJ2-5; 7 bases align to TRBD1. The V gene end was trimmed by 6 bases and the J gene end by 5 bases; junction bases not matched to a gene: 15. There are 16 residues in the CDR3. Per germline, CDR1 SGHTA and CDR2 FQGTGA. DNA of the CDR3: TGTGCCAGCAGTCGTGGGATGGGCACAGGGGAGGAGACCCAGTACTTC. Protein sequence: CASSRGMGTGEETQYF.

The DNA of the CDR3 is TGTGCCAGCAGGAGATACGGTGGGGGCTGGGGCAAAAACATTCAGTACTTC. Protein sequence: CASRRYGGGWGKNIQYF. This chain links TRBV4-2 with TRBJ2-4, with D perhaps matching TRBD1 (6 bases). V was cut by 6 bases and J by 3 bases, with 21 bases left in between. CDR1 and CDR2 from the germline V gene are LGHNA and YNFKEQ. This CDR3 spans 17 amino acids.

V gene TRBV9 combines with J gene TRBJ1-1; D perhaps matches TRBD1 (6 bases). Trimming took off 4 bases at V and 4 bases at J, with 17 bases between the two ends. The CDR3 has 15 amino acids. Germline CDR1 reads SGDLS; CDR2 reads YYNGEE. As DNA, the CDR3 is TGTGCCAGCAGCTCAGGGGTCAGGGCTTTCACTGAAGCTTTCTTT. Amino acids: CASSSGVRAFTEAFF.

V is TRBV7-2 and J is TRBJ2-3, with TRBD2 matching over 7 bases. Per the germline V gene, CDR1 is SGHTA and CDR2 is FQGNSA. CDR3 length equals 16 residues. V lost 3 bases to trimming and J lost 2 bases; unmatched junction nucleotides: 8. The DNA for the CDR3 is TGTGCCAGCAGCTTTGGGGTCGCGGGAGACACAGATACGCAGTATTTT. This gives the protein CASSFGVAGDTDTQYF.

J is TRBJ1-1 and V is TRBV6-5; D is unclear. The CDR3 covers 11 residues. CDR1 and CDR2 from the germline V gene are MNHEY and SVGAGI. Trimming took off 8 bases at V and 10 bases at J, with 14 bases between the two ends. The CDR3 loop reads CASGSLLGAFF. The CDR3 DNA reads TGTGCCAGCGGATCACTACTAGGAGCTTTCTTT.

The chain's CDR3 is CASSFLAEVYEQYF. The CDR3 DNA reads as TGTGCCAGCAGTTTCTTAGCGGAGGTCTACGAGCAGTACTTC. The rearrangement uses TRBV28 and TRBJ2-7; D might be TRBD2 (6 bases). CDR3 size: 14 residues. The V end lost 3 bases, the J end lost 3 bases, and 12 bases lay between the germline ends. Germline V gene data show CDR1 as MDHEN and CDR2 as SYDVKM.

The chain employs TRBV10-3 and TRBJ2-5; D remains ambiguous. With 6 bases removed from V and 2 bases from J, the gap between germline ends came to 7 bases. The germline CDR1 and CDR2 sequences are ENHRY and SYGVKD. The CDR3 sequence is 12 residues long. CDR3 sequence: CAISGAQETQYF. Here the CDR3 DNA reads TGTGCCATCAGCGGAGCTCAAGAGACCCAGTACTTC.

This chain connects TRBV7-8 to TRBJ2-2; D not certain. CDR1 and CDR2 (germline): SGHVS, FQNEAQ. The CDR3 is 14 amino acids. The V end lost 5 bases, the J end lost 1 base, and 8 bases lay between the germline ends. The CDR3 reads CASSPTGNTGELFF. Written as DNA, the CDR3 is TGTGCCAGCAGCCCCACGGGGAACACCGGGGAGCTGTTTTTT.